The 2 T cell receptor beta chains below all came from one sample that was sequenced in a study of T cell repertoires in ileal Crohn's disease. As to time point: neoterminal ileum biopsy at postoperative endoscopy, about 6 months after surgery. Some clones are missing from TCRdb's copy, which holds only in-frame ones; the method was immunoSEQ multiplex PCR. Altogether more than 50,000 clones are present, 70% to 90% being singletons, with the ten largest covering about 2.1%. The sequenced sample consisted of ileal tissue. The receptors stem from an adult with Crohn's disease.

The CDR3 nucleotides are TGTGCCACCTTCCCTAGAGGTTATGATAATGAGCAGTTCTTC. Protein product: CATFPRGYDNEQFF. This rearrangement joins TRBV27 to TRBJ2-1; D unclear. V was shortened by 10 bases and J by 7 bases, with 20 bases between the two germline ends. This CDR3 has 14 residues. CDR1 MNHEY and CDR2 SMNVEV come from the germline V gene (reference sequence).

The gene calls are TRBV30 and TRBJ2-7; 9 nucleotides line up with TRBD2. With V trimmed by 3 bases and J by 9 bases, 6 bases remained unmatched. Germline V lookup: CDR1 GTSNPN, CDR2 SVGIG (reference sequence). CDR3 size: 12 residues. CDR3 amino acids: CAWRDDSGRQYF. For the CDR3, the DNA is TGTGCCTGGAGAGACGATAGCGGGAGGCAGTACTTC.